This T cell receptor (beta chain) appears in the sequencing data of a study of identical twins. A universal primer site came from template switching; cDNA carried unique molecular identifiers. From the 5' RACE reads, TCRdb called clonotypes with MiXCR, one entry per CDR3 protein. The sample includes about 530,000 distinct CDR3 sequences, approximately 14% of them seen just once. The sample was also linked to a second study, of yellow fever vaccine responses in identical twins.

The sequence came from a woman in her late teens or twenties in good health. Sample: CD4+ T cells sorted from blood.

CDR3 sequence: CASSPSPVAGGPYEQYF. CDR3 bases: TGTGCCAGCAGCCCATCCCCGGTGGCGGGAGGGCCCTACGAGCAGTACTTC. The chain couples TRBV2 to TRBJ2-7; 9 bases map to TRBD2. Unmatched junction bases numbered 14, after V lost 6 bases and J lost 2 bases. CDR1 SNHLY and CDR2 FYNNEI come from the germline V gene. This CDR3 is 17 amino acids long.